Sequencing of this T cell receptor beta chain was carried out in a study of blood T cell repertoires in COVID-19. Overall study: Nucleic acid was either cDNA or gDNA, and it came from T cells, B-cell-depleted T cells, or PBMCs.

The V gene lost 4 bases and the J gene lost 9 bases, with 19 bases spanning the gap. Germline V gene sequence: CDR1 SNHLY, CDR2 FYNNEI. The CDR3 consists of 16 residues. Participants were placed into cohorts based on the clinical history they reported. Source study methods: Reference gene primer amplification gave estimated nucleated cell counts. Some clones are missing from TCRdb's copy, which holds only in-frame ones; the method was immunoSEQ multiplex PCR. Clone size and V and J calls were adopted from that table, with D and trimming inferred from the DNA. The sample records about 330,000 clones, roughly 87% being singletons.

The gene calls are TRBV2 and TRBJ1-6, with D perhaps TRBD1 (5 bases). The sample taken for sequencing was PBMCs or T cells enriched from blood (not recorded which). This receptor was identified in a woman younger than 45 who had recovered from COVID-19. The DNA for the CDR3 is TGTGCCAGCAGTGGGCAGGGTGGGATTTCTGGTTCACCCCTCCACTTT. It codes for CASSGQGGISGSPLHF.